The 17 T cell receptor beta chains reported below all come from one sample, sequenced in a study of cytomegalovirus exposure and HLA in healthy donors (dated by TCRdb to 2016 to 2017). Library prep was done by the immunoSEQ multiplex PCR assay. The table comes from immuneACCESS by way of TCRdb, which keeps in-frame sequences with V and J called. Part of the clones is missing from these tables; in studies checked, under half for an unresolved V gene and the rest for unknown reasons. The sample table records some 69,000 clones; under 96% of these occur just once. More than 3.5% of the sample is held by the ten biggest clonotypes. The sample consisted of PBMCs. The receptors stem from a woman between 18 and 29 years old in good health and CMV-seropositive.

This clone has just one count. V usage is TRBV27 and J usage is TRBJ2-3; tentative D call: TRBD1 (6 bases). The CDR3 runs 14 residues. CDR1 is MNHEY and CDR2 is SMNVEV in the germline V gene (reference sequence). Trimming removed 4 bases at V and 0 bases at J, with 8 bases between. In DNA form, the CDR3 reads TGTGCCAGCAGTTCAGGGGTTAGCACAGATACGCAGTATTTT. This translates into CASSSGVSTDTQYF.

The rearrangement uses TRBV2 and TRBJ1-2; D uncertain. The CDR3 has 15 amino acids. Looked up from germline, CDR1 is SNHLY and CDR2 is FYNNEI. The germline V and J ends were trimmed by 2 bases and 3 bases, with 13 bases remaining between them. The CDR3 region is CASSESLRLDYGYTF. Here the CDR3 DNA reads TGTGCCAGCAGTGAAAGCCTCCGTTTGGACTATGGCTACACCTTC.

This clone was picked up one time. The DNA for the CDR3 is TGTGCCAGCAGTTTATCCGGGACAGGGGGCAGTGGCTACACCTTC. Its translation is CASSLSGTGGSGYTF. The chain employs TRBV28 and TRBJ1-2; 12 bases line up with TRBD1. Germline CDR1 and CDR2: MDHEN and SYDVKM. Losses at the gene ends were 1 base for V and 7 bases for J; bases not matched to a gene: 4. The CDR3 spans 15 residues.

The chain employs TRBV7-2 and TRBJ2-7; 7 bases align to TRBD2. This CDR3 has 15 residues. The germline V gene has CDR1 SGHTA and CDR2 FQGNSA. Trimming removed 3 bases from V and 2 bases from J; junction bases left unmatched: 7. The CDR3 spells CASSLGSGATYEQYF. CDR3 sequence (DNA): TGTGCCAGCAGCTTGGGGAGCGGGGCGACCTACGAGCAGTACTTC.

V and J are TRBV30 and TRBJ2-3; 7 bases match TRBD2. Trimming at V came to 4 bases and at J to 5 bases, leaving 3 bases not matched to a gene. This CDR3 comprises 12 residues. Germline V gene lookup returns CDR1 GTSNPN and CDR2 SVGIG (reference sequence). CDR3 residues: CAWTSGVDTQYF. As DNA, the CDR3 is TGTGCCTGGACTAGCGGCGTAGATACGCAGTATTTT.

The genes are TRBV7-2 and TRBJ2-7; D ambiguous. The CDR3 contains 13 residues. Between the trimmed V and J ends, which lost 1 base and 4 bases, there was a span of 8 bases. CDR1 and CDR2 from the germline V gene are SGHTA and FQGNSA. The CDR3 DNA reads as TGTGCCAGCAGCTTAGAGCGCAAGTACGAGCAGTACTTC. This translates into CASSLERKYEQYF.

The chain joins TRBV7-2 to TRBJ2-7, with D perhaps matching TRBD2 (5 bases). V was shortened by 5 bases and J by 2 bases, with 10 bases between the two germline ends. Germline CDR1 and CDR2: SGHTA and FQGNSA. The CDR3 has 13 residues. This CDR3 is CASSLSVTYEQYF. CDR3 DNA: TGTGCCAGCAGCCTTAGCGTGACCTACGAGCAGTACTTC.

V and J are TRBV7-2 and TRBJ2-3; 7 bases are shared with TRBD2. From germline, CDR1 is SGHTA and CDR2 FQGNSA. V lost 2 bases, J lost 1 base, and 3 bases stayed unmatched. The CDR3 covers 15 residues. Here the CDR3 reads CASSLSGAGTDTQYF. DNA for the CDR3: TGTGCCAGCAGCTTAAGCGGGGCAGGCACAGATACGCAGTATTTT.

This chain links TRBV2 with TRBJ2-7, with 12 bases fitting TRBD2. CDR1 SNHLY and CDR2 FYNNEI come from the germline V gene. The length of the CDR3 is 15 residues. Losses at the gene ends were 4 bases for V and 3 bases for J; bases not matched to a gene: 4. DNA for the CDR3: TGTGCCAGCAGTGGACTAGCGGGAGTCTTCTACGAGCAGTACTTC. Amino acids: CASSGLAGVFYEQYF.

J is TRBJ2-3 and V is TRBV28, with 8 bases that match TRBD2. This CDR3 is 18 amino acids long. In germline, CDR1 is MDHEN, CDR2 SYDVKM. J was trimmed by 0 bases and V by 1 base; bases with no gene match: 9. The CDR3 sequence: CASSLFWEASGSTDTQYF. The CDR3 DNA reads TGTGCCAGCAGTTTATTTTGGGAGGCTAGCGGGAGCACAGATACGCAGTATTTT.

The V call is TRBV28, the J call TRBJ2-7; unclear D gene. V lost 3 bases to trimming and J lost 3 bases, with 6 bases between them. The CDR3 has 12 amino acids. Germline V gene sequence: CDR1 MDHEN, CDR2 SYDVKM. This CDR3 is CASSFPVYEQYF. The CDR3 DNA reads TGTGCCAGCAGTTTTCCCGTCTACGAGCAGTACTTC.

This clone was counted once. V and J are TRBV6-1 and TRBJ1-2, with D possibly being TRBD1 (6 bases). With 2 bases removed from V and 5 bases from J, the gap between germline ends came to 24 bases. The CDR3 extends over 18 amino acids. Germline-derived CDR1 and CDR2 are MNHNS and SASEGT. The CDR3 region has the DNA TGTGCCAGCAGTGAATCGGGGGGACACAGGGCGAGAGGGTATGGCTACACCTTC. Translating it yields CASSESGGHRARGYGYTF.

The J gene is TRBJ2-7, the V gene TRBV27, with D possibly matching TRBD2 (6 bases). V lost 0 bases to trimming and J lost 0 bases, with 12 bases between them. The germline V gene has CDR1 MNHEY and CDR2 SMNVEV (reference sequence). The CDR3 sequence is 16 residues long. As DNA, the CDR3 is TGTGCCAGCAGTTTATCGTTTAGCGGATTCTCCTACGAGCAGTACTTC. This encodes CASSLSFSGFSYEQYF.

This clone was picked up one time. This chain joins TRBV6-1 and TRBJ1-2; TRBD1 agrees at 8 bases. CDR3 length equals 14 residues. V shed 8 bases and J 2 bases; nucleotides not matched to a gene: 7. Germline V gene lookup returns CDR1 MNHNS and CDR2 SASEGT. The CDR3 protein is CASRTGMANYGYTF. In DNA form, the CDR3 reads TGTGCCAGCCGGACAGGGATGGCCAACTATGGCTACACCTTC.

The chain is built from TRBV12-5 and TRBJ2-1, with 12 nucleotides matching TRBD2. From germline, CDR1 is LGHNT and CDR2 FRNRAP. This CDR3 is built from 15 residues. Trimming removed 5 bases from V and 8 bases from J; junction bases left unmatched: 7. The CDR3 DNA sequence: TGTGCTAGTGGTATAGGACTAGCGGGAAGCGATGAGCAGTTCTTC. Protein: CASGIGLAGSDEQFF.

The rearrangement links TRBV19 to TRBJ1-5, with D perhaps TRBD1 (6 bases). Trimming removed 5 bases at V and 6 bases at J, with 20 bases between. This CDR3 contains 16 residues. Germline V gene lookup returns CDR1 LNHDA and CDR2 SQIVND (reference sequence). This CDR3 is CASSVSGTPGAQPQHF. CDR3 nucleotide sequence: TGTGCCAGTAGTGTTTCCGGGACACCAGGAGCTCAGCCCCAGCATTTT.

V usage is TRBV19 and J usage is TRBJ2-2; 10 positions agree with TRBD1. The CDR3 is made up of 13 amino acids. Germline V gives CDR1 LNHDA, CDR2 SQIVND (reference sequence). The V segment lost 9 bases and the J segment 4 bases; nucleotides outside the gene matches: 2. As DNA, the CDR3 is TGTGCCAGCGGGACAGGGGCCACCGGGGAGCTGTTTTTT. Encoded protein: CASGTGATGELFF.